A selection of T cell receptor beta chains follows, all from one sample in a study of blood T cell repertoires in COVID-19. Using immunoSEQ multiplex PCR, the repertoire was profiled, and TCRdb retains in-frame clones only, with some absent. The profile shows 300,000 or so clones, around 85% of them singletons. Sample: PBMCs or T cells enriched from blood (not recorded which). The receptors stem from a woman in her thirties or forties with acute COVID-19. Each CDR3 is given with its conserved first and last residue. The order of the fields is D gene, clone size, V gene, J gene, CDR3 protein, CDR3 DNA. D genes are given only for firm matches. Size is omitted from some rows. Given values are once, few, many or a class for expanded clones.

NA	NA	TRBV12-5	TRBJ1-6	CASGLDSINSPLHF	TGTGCTAGTGGTTTGGACAGTATCAATTCACCCCTCCACTTT
TRBD1	NA	TRBV29-1	TRBJ1-2	CSVQGQEVRPGGYTF	TGCAGCGTTCAAGGACAGGAGGTCCGTCCTGGTGGCTACACCTTC
NA	NA	TRBV12-3/TRBV12-4	TRBJ1-2	CASSPTGSGYTF	TGTGCCAGCAGCCCTACAGGGTCGGGCTACACCTTC
NA	NA	TRBV7-9	TRBJ1-6	CASPEGSSYNSPLHF	TGTGCCAGCCCGGAGGGGAGCTCCTATAATTCACCCCTCCACTTT
NA	few	TRBV5-4	TRBJ1-4	CASSRAAAKGEKLFF	TGTGCCAGCAGCCGAGCGGCGGCCAAGGGTGAAAAACTGTTTTTT
NA	NA	TRBV19	TRBJ2-3	CASSMAGLAGDTQYF	TGTGCCAGTAGTATGGCGGGGCTAGCCGGAGATACGCAGTATTTT
TRBD1	NA	TRBV10-3	TRBJ1-3	CAISELGQDRHSGNTIYF	TGTGCCATCAGTGAGTTGGGACAGGACCGGCACTCTGGAAACACCATATATTTT
NA	many	TRBV4-1	TRBJ2-7	CASSQAGGSTYEQYF	TGCGCCAGCAGCCAGGCCGGCGGGTCCACCTACGAGCAGTACTTC
NA	few	TRBV6-1	TRBJ2-7	CASSVGTLKAIYEQYF	TGTGCCAGCAGTGTCGGGACTCTTAAGGCGATCTACGAGCAGTACTTC
TRBD1	NA	TRBV19	TRBJ1-5	CASSTGTGPGDQPQHF	TGTGCCAGTAGTACCGGGACAGGACCTGGGGATCAGCCCCAGCATTTT
TRBD1	NA	TRBV7-2	TRBJ1-5	CASSVLIGGWSNQPQHF	TGTGCCAGCAGCGTCTTAATAGGGGGCTGGAGCAATCAGCCCCAGCATTTT
NA	NA	TRBV9	TRBJ1-3	CASSVGGTGNTIYF	TGTGCCAGCAGCGTAGGGGGGACAGGAAACACCATATATTTT
TRBD2	once	TRBV3-1/TRBV3-2	TRBJ2-5	CASSPRREGFQETQYF	TGTGCCAGCAGTCCGCGGCGGGAGGGTTTTCAAGAGACCCAGTACTTC
TRBD2	NA	TRBV6-5	TRBJ2-1	CASRGTSFNEQFF	TGTGCCAGCAGGGGGACTAGCTTCAATGAGCAGTTCTTC